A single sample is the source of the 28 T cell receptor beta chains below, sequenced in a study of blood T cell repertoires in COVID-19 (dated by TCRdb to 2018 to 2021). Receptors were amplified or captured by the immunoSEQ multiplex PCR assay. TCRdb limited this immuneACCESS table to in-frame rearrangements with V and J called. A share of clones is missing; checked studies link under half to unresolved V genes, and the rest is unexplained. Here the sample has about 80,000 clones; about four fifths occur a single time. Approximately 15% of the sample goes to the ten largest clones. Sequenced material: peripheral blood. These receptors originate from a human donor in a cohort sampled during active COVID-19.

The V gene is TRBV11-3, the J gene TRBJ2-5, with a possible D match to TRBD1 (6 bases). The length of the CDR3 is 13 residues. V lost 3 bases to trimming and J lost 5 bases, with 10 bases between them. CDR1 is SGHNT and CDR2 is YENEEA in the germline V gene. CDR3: CASSFSGAETQYF. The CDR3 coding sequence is TGTGCCAGCAGCTTTTCAGGGGCGGAGACCCAGTACTTC. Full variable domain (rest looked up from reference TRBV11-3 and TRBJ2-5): EAGVVQSPRYKIIEKKQPVAFWCNPISGHNTLYWYLQNLGQGPELLIRYENEEAVDDSQLPKDRFSAERLKGVDSTLKIQPAELGDSAVYLCASSFSGAETQYFGPGTRLLVL.

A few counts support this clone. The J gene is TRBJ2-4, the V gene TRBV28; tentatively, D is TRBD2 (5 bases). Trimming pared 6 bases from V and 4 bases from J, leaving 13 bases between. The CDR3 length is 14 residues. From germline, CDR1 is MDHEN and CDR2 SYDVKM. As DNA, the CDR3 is TGTGCCAGCAGGAGCCCGGGGTCTAAAAACATTCAGTACTTC. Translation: CASRSPGSKNIQYF.

The CDR3 bases are TGTGCCTGGAAGGTTGACAGATATTATAACACTGAAGCTTTCTTT. Its protein is CAWKVDRYYNTEAFF. V and J are TRBV30 and TRBJ1-1, with D tentatively TRBD1 (5 bases). Germline V gene lookup returns CDR1 GTSNPN and CDR2 SVGIG (reference sequence). CDR3 length equals 15 residues. The V end was cut by 4 bases, the J end by 2 bases, with 17 bases between.

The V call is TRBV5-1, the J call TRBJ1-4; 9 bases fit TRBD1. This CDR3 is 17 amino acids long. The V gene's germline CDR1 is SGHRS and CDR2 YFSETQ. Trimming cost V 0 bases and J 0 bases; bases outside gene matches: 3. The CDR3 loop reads CASSLGGTGPTNEKLFF. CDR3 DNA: TGCGCCAGCAGCTTGGGAGGGACAGGGCCAACTAATGAAAAACTGTTTTTT. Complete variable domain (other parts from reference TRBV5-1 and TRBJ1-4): KAGVTQTPRYLIKTRGQQVTLSCSPISGHRSVSWYQQTPGQGLQFLFEYFSETQRNKGNFPGRFSGRQFSNSRSEMNVSTLELGDSALYLCASSLGGTGPTNEKLFFGSGTQLSVL.

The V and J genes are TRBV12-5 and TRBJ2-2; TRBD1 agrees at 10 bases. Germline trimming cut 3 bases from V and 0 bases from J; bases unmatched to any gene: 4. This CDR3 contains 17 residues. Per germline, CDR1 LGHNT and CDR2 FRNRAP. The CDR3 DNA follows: TGTGCTAGTGGTTTCGGGACAGGGGATACGAACACCGGGGAGCTGTTTTTT. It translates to CASGFGTGDTNTGELFF.

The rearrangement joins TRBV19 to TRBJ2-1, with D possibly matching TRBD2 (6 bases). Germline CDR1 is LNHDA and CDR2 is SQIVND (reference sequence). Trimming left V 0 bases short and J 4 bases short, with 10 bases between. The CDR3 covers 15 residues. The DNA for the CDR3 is TGTGCCAGTAGTATAGACGGGACTTTTTACAATGAGCAGTTCTTC. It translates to CASSIDGTFYNEQFF. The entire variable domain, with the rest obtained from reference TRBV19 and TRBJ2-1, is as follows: DGGITQSPKYLFRKEGQNVTLSCEQNLNHDAMYWYRQDPGQGLRLIYYSQIVNDFQKGDIAEGYSVSREKKESFPLTVTSAQKNPTAFYLCASSIDGTFYNEQFFGPGTRLTVL.

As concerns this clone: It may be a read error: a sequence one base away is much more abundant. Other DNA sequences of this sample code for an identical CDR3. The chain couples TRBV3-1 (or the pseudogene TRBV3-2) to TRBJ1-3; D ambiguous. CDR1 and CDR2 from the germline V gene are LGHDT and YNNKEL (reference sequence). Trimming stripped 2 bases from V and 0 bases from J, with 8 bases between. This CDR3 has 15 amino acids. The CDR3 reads CASSQSPSSGNTIYF. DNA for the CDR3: TGTGCCAGCAGCCAATCCCCCAGCTCTGGAAACACCATATATTTT.

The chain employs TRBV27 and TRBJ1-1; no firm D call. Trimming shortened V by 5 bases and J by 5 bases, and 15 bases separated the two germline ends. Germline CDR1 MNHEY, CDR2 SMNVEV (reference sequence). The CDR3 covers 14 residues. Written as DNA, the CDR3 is TGTGCCAGCAGTCCGAGAGGGCTTGGGACTGAAGCTTTCTTT. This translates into CASSPRGLGTEAFF.

The CDR3 spells CASSDPSGGVDTQYF. CDR3 nucleotide sequence: TGTGCCAGCAGTGACCCCAGCGGGGGGGTCGATACGCAGTATTTT. V usage is TRBV6-1 and J usage is TRBJ2-3; 10 nucleotides line up with TRBD2. CDR1 and CDR2 from the germline V gene are MNHNS and SASEGT. V trimming: 3 bases; J trimming: 6 bases; junction bases outside the gene matches: 6. This CDR3 is built from 15 residues.

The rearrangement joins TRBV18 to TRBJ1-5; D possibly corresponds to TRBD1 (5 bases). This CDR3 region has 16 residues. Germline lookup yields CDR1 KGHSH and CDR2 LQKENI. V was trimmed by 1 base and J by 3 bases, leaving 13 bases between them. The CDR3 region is CASSPLEQDHNQPQHF. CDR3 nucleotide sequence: TGTGCCAGCTCACCACTAGAACAGGACCACAATCAGCCCCAGCATTTT.

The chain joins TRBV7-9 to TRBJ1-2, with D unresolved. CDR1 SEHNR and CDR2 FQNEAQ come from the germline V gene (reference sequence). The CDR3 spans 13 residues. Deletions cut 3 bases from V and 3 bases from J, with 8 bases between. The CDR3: CASSFVTDYGYTF. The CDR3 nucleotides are TGTGCCAGCAGCTTTGTCACAGACTATGGCTACACCTTC.

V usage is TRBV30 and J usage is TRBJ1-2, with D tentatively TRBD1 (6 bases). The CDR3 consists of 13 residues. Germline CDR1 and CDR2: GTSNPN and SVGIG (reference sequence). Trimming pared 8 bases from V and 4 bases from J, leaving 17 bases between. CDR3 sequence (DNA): TGTGCCCTCCCCCCAGGGGACGGCTATGGCTACACCTTC. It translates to CALPPGDGYGYTF.

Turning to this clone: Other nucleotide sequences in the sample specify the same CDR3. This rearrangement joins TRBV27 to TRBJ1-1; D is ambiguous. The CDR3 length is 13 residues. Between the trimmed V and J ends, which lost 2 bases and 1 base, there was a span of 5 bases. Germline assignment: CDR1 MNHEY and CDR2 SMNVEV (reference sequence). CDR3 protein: CASSLDWNTEAFF. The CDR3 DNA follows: TGTGCCAGCAGTTTAGACTGGAACACTGAAGCTTTCTTT.

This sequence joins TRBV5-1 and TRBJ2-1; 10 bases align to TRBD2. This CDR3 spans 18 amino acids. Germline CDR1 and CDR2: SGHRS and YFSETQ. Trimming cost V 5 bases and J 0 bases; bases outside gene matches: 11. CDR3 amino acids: CASSRTSGVPSSYNEQFF. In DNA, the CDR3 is TGCGCCAGCAGTCGAACTAGCGGGGTCCCGAGCTCCTACAATGAGCAGTTCTTC.

The CDR3 sequence is CASSQTLAGELEQFF. In nucleotides, the CDR3 is TGCGCCAGCAGCCAGACGCTAGCGGGAGAGCTTGAGCAGTTCTTC. The chain recombines TRBV4-3 with TRBJ2-1, with 10 bases matching TRBD2. The CDR3 is made up of 15 amino acids. In germline, CDR1 is LGHNA, CDR2 YSLEER. Trimming at V came to 3 bases and at J to 9 bases, leaving 8 bases not matched to a gene.

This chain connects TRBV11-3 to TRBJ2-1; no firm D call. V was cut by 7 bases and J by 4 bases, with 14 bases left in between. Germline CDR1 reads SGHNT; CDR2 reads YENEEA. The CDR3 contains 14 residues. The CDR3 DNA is TGTGCCAGCACTCAATACCCAGCGTACAATGAGCAGTTCTTC. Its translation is CASTQYPAYNEQFF.

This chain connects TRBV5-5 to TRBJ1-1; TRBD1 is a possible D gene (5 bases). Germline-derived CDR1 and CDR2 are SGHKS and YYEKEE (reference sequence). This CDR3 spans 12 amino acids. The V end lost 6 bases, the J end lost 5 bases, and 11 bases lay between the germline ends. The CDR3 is CASISGGTEAFF. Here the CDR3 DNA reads TGTGCCAGCATCTCGGGGGGGACTGAAGCTTTCTTT.

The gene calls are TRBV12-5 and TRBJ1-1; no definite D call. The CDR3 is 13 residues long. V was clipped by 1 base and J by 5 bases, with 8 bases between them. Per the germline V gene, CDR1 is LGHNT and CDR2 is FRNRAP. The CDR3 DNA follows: TGTGCTAGTGGTTTGGCCCCAGGAACTGAAGCTTTCTTT. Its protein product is CASGLAPGTEAFF.

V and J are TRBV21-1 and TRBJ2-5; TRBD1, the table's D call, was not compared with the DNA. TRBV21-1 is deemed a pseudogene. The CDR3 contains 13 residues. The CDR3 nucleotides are TGTGCCAGCAGCAATCGACAGCAAGAGACCCAGTACTTC. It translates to CASSNRQQETQYF.

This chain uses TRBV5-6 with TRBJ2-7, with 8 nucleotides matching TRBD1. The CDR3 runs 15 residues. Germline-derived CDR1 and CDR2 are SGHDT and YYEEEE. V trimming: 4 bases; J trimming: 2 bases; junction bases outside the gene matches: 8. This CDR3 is CASSPDSTGAYEQYF. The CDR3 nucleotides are TGTGCCAGCAGCCCGGACTCGACAGGGGCCTACGAGCAGTACTTC.

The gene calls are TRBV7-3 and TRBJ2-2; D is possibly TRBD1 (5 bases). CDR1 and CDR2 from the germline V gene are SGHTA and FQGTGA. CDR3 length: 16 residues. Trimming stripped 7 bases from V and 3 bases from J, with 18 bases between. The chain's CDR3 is CASNSLGRVDTGELFF. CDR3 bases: TGTGCCAGCAACTCTTTAGGCAGGGTTGACACCGGGGAGCTGTTTTTT.

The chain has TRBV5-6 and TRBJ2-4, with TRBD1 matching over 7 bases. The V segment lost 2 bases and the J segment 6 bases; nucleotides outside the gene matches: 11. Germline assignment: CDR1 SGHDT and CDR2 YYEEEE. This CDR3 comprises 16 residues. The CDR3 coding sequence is TGTGCCAGCAGCTTTGGTGTAATGACAGGGCCAAACATTCAGTACTTC. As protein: CASSFGVMTGPNIQYF.

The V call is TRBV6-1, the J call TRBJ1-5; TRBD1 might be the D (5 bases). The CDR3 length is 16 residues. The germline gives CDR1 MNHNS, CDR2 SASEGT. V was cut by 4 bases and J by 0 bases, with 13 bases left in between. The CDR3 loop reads CASSVDSRYSNQPQHF. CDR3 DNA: TGTGCCAGCAGTGTAGACAGCCGTTATAGCAATCAGCCCCAGCATTTT.

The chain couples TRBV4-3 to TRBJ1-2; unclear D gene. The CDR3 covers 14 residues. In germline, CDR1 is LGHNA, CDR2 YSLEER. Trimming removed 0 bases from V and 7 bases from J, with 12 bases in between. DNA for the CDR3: TGCGCCAGCAGCCAAGATCGATCCACACGTGGCTACACCTTC. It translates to CASSQDRSTRGYTF.

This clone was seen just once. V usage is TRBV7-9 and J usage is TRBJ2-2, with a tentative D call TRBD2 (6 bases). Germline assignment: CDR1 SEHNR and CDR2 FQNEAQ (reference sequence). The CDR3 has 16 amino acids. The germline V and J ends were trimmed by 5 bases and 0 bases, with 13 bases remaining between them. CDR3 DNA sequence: TGTGCCAGCAGCCCCTTAGCGGTAGCGAACACCGGGGAGCTGTTTTTT. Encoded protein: CASSPLAVANTGELFF.

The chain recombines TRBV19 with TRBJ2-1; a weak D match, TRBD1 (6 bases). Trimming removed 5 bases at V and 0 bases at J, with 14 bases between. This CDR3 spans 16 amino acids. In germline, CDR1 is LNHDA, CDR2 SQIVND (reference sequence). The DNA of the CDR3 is TGTGCCAGTAGTCCCTTAGAGGGGGTCTCCTACAATGAGCAGTTCTTC. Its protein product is CASSPLEGVSYNEQFF. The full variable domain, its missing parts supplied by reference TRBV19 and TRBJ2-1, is DGGITQSPKYLFRKEGQNVTLSCEQNLNHDAMYWYRQDPGQGLRLIYYSQIVNDFQKGDIAEGYSVSREKKESFPLTVTSAQKNPTAFYLCASSPLEGVSYNEQFFGPGTRLTVL.

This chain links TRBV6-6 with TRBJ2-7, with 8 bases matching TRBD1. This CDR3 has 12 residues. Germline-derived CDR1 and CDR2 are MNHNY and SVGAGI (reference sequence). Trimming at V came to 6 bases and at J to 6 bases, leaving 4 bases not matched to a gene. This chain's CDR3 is CASRAGGGEQYV. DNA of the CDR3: TGTGCCAGCAGAGCAGGGGGCGGCGAGCAGTACGTC.

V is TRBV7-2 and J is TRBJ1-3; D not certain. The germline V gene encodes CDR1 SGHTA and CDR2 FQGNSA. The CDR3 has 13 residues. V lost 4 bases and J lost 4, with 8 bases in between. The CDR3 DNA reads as TGTGCCAGCAGCTCTAATCCCGGAAACACCATATATTTT. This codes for CASSSNPGNTIYF.